Listed below are T cell receptor beta chains from one sample, sequenced in a study of T cells in narcolepsy. Repertoires were generated with immunoSEQ multiplex PCR, while TCRdb's copy carries only in-frame clones and drops some. The sample carries tens of thousands of clones, 70% to 85% recorded once. Sequencing was performed on CD45RA- memory CD4+ T cells from PBMCs. These receptors were collected from a human donor with narcolepsy. Each CDR3 is given with its conserved first and last residue. The order of the fields is clone size, J gene, D gene, V gene, CDR3 DNA, CDR3 protein. A D gene is named only where the DNA matches it firmly. Clone size is not always given. Where it is, it says once, few, many or a class for expanded clones.

>NA|TRBJ1-4|NA|TRBV30
TGTGCCTGGAGCAATCAGGGGACTGAAAAACTGTTTTTT
CAWSNQGTEKLFF
>NA|TRBJ1-1|NA|TRBV7-8
TGTGCCAGCAGCTTACTGTCCCGGGGTGGGACTGAAGCTTTCTTT
CASSLLSRGGTEAFF
>NA|TRBJ2-4|TRBD2|TRBV6-1
TGTGCCAGCAGTGACCGTTCCGGGACTAGCGGGGGGTCAGCCAAAAACATTCAGTACTTC
CASSDRSGTSGGSAKNIQYF
>NA|TRBJ2-7|TRBD1|TRBV2
TGTGCCAGCAGCCGCAATCCGGGACAGGGGACCCACGAGCAGTACTTC
CASSRNPGQGTHEQYF
>NA|TRBJ2-2|NA|TRBV6-5
TGTGCCAGCAGAGACTCCGGGACATACACCGGGGAGCTGTTTTTT
CASRDSGTYTGELFF
>NA|TRBJ2-1|NA|TRBV27
TGTGCCAGCAGTTTATCTGGGGTCTCCTACAATGAGCAGTTCTTC
CASSLSGVSYNEQFF
>NA|TRBJ1-1|TRBD1|TRBV11-2
TGTGCCAGCAGCTCAGACAGGGGGAACACTGAAGCTTTCTTT
CASSSDRGNTEAFF
>NA|TRBJ2-1|NA|TRBV1
TGCACCAGCAGCCATGGGGGGACTAGCGGGGTCCCTCGTTGGAATGAGCAGTTCTTC
CTSSHGGTSGVPRWNEQFF
>NA|TRBJ1-2|NA|TRBV2
TGTGCCAGCAGTGATCGGGGGCTCTATGGCTACACCTTC
CASSDRGLYGYTF
>NA|TRBJ1-5|NA|TRBV4-2
TGTGCCAGCAGCCAACAGGGTGGGGATGATCAGCCCCAGCATTTT
CASSQQGGDDQPQHF
>NA|TRBJ1-2|NA|TRBV5-8
TGTGCCAGCAGCTCGCTAGGGAGGTATGGCTACACCTTC
CASSSLGRYGYTF
>NA|TRBJ2-7|TRBD1|TRBV6-1
TGTGCCAGCAGTGAAGAGGTAGCCGGGACAGGGGGCTTTCACCTAACCTACGAGCAGTACTTC
CASSEEVAGTGGFHLTYEQYF
>NA|TRBJ2-5|TRBD1|TRBV7-2
TGTGCCAGCAGCCGAGGACAGGGAGGAGAGACCCAGTACTTC
CASSRGQGGETQYF
>once|TRBJ2-3|TRBD1|TRBV5-4
TGTGCCAGCAGCTTAGGGACAGGGGGCGCAGATACGCAGTATTTT
CASSLGTGGADTQYF
>NA|TRBJ1-4|NA|TRBV7-2
TGTGCCAGCAGCTCCGTGTCAGGGGCTGAAAAACTGTTTTTT
CASSSVSGAEKLFF
>NA|TRBJ1-1|NA|TRBV19
TGTGCCGGTAGTCAACAGACGAACACTGAAGCTTTCTTT
CAGSQQTNTEAFF
>NA|TRBJ2-1|NA|TRBV19
TGTGCCAGTAGCCTGGGCATTTCGAGCTCCTACAATGAGCAGTTCTTC
CASSLGISSSYNEQFF
>NA|TRBJ1-3|TRBD1|TRBV30
TGTGCCTGGAGTCGGGACAGTGGGTCTGGAAACACCATATATTTT
CAWSRDSGSGNTIYF
>few|TRBJ2-1|TRBD2|TRBV7-9
TGTGCCAGCAGCGGTTTGGGCGGGGGACGTGAGCAGTTCTTC
CASSGLGGGREQFF
>once|TRBJ2-3|TRBD1|TRBV7-3
TGTGCCAGCAGGACCGGACAGGGGAGCACAGATACGCAGTATTTT
CASRTGQGSTDTQYF
>NA|TRBJ1-2|TRBD1|TRBV9
TGTGCCAGCAGCGAGAACCGGGACAGGGCTTTTTCTGGCTACACCTTC
CASSENRDRAFSGYTF
>NA|TRBJ2-4|NA|TRBV29-1
TGCAGCGTCCGATTGGGGATGGCCAAAAACATTCAGTACTTC
CSVRLGMAKNIQYF
>NA|TRBJ2-3|TRBD2|TRBV19
TGTGCCAGTAGTAGACTCCCGGGAGTAGCGGGGGGGACAGATACGCAGTATTTT
CASSRLPGVAGGTDTQYF
>NA|TRBJ1-1|NA|TRBV18
TGTGCCAGCTCACCACCAGGACAGATTCTAAGGAACACTGAAGCTTTCTTT
CASSPPGQILRNTEAFF
>NA|TRBJ1-4|NA|TRBV2
TGTGCCAGCATGGGGGGGGACATGGTTGAAAAACTGGTTTTT
CASMGGDMVEKLVF
>NA|TRBJ2-1|TRBD2|TRBV29-1
TGCAGCGTCGGTAGCGGGGGCTACAATGAGCAGTTCTTC
CSVGSGGYNEQFF
>NA|TRBJ1-6|TRBD1|TRBV7-6
TGTGCCAGCAGCTTAGGTGGGACAGGGCCCAGCTCCTATAATTCACCCCTCCACTTT
CASSLGGTGPSSYNSPLHF
>NA|TRBJ1-5|TRBD1|TRBV9
TGTGCCAGCAGCGCCAGACAGGGCCCTGAGCCCCAGCATTTT
CASSARQGPEPQHF
>NA|TRBJ1-4|NA|TRBV4-2
TGTGCCAGCAAGATGGGAGGGGCCGATGAAAAACTGTTTTTT
CASKMGGADEKLFF
>NA|TRBJ1-1|NA|TRBV4-2
TGTGCCAGCAGCCAAGATGGGGGAGCTGAAGCTTTCTTT
CASSQDGGAEAFF
>NA|TRBJ2-5|NA|TRBV27
TGTGCCAGCAGTTTAGGGCTGGGGGGCTCCGAGACCCAGTACTTC
CASSLGLGGSETQYF
>NA|TRBJ1-4|NA|TRBV5-1
TGCGCCAGCAGCTTGGAAAATGAAAAACTGTTTTTT
CASSLENEKLFF
>few|TRBJ1-1|NA|TRBV2
TGTGCCAGCAGTGATTGGGTAGTGAACACTGAAGCTTTCTTT
CASSDWVVNTEAFF
>few|TRBJ1-2|TRBD1|TRBV7-9
TGTGCCAGCAGCTTAGGGTCAGGGGGCGACTATGGCTACACCTTC
CASSLGSGGDYGYTF
>NA|TRBJ2-6|NA|TRBV27
TGTGCCAGCACCCGAGAGGGGGATCTATCTGGGGCCAACGTCCTGACTTTC
CASTREGDLSGANVLTF
>NA|TRBJ2-1|TRBD2|TRBV7-2
TGTGCCAGCAGCTGGACTAGCGGGGGGGCGATTGGCAATGAGCAGTTCTTC
CASSWTSGGAIGNEQFF
>NA|TRBJ1-1|NA|TRBV29-1
TGCAGCGTCCTCCTCCGGGTGGGGGCCTTGAACACTGAAGCTTTCTTT
CSVLLRVGALNTEAFF
>NA|TRBJ2-1|NA|TRBV5-1
TGCGCCAGCAGCATGGGGGGGACACCCAATGAGCAGTTCTTC
CASSMGGTPNEQFF
>NA|TRBJ1-6|NA|TRBV9
TGTGCCAGCAGCGTAAAGGCAGGGAATTTATATTCACCCCTCCACTTT
CASSVKAGNLYSPLHF
>NA|TRBJ2-2|NA|TRBV21-1
TGTGCCAGCAGCGCCTCAGGGAGCTATAAGTTCTCCGGGGAGCTGTTTTTT
CASSASGSYKFSGELFF
>NA|TRBJ2-1|NA|TRBV7-2
TGTGCCAGCAGCCCGGTGGGCGACAGGCGGAATGAGCAGTTCTTC
CASSPVGDRRNEQFF
>few|TRBJ2-1|NA|TRBV27
TGTGCCAGCAACCCGACGCCGCTCGGCAATGAGCAGTTCTTC
CASNPTPLGNEQFF
>NA|TRBJ2-7|NA|TRBV14
TGTGCCAGCAGCCGGCCGGGACAACACTACGAGCAGTACTTC
CASSRPGQHYEQYF
>NA|TRBJ1-4|NA|TRBV18
TGTGCCAGCTCACCCAGAGCAACTAATGAAAAACTGTTTTTT
CASSPRATNEKLFF
>NA|TRBJ2-3|TRBD2|TRBV5-1
TGCGCCAGCTGGGAGGGTAGCTCGACGCAGTATTTT
CASWEGSSTQYF
>NA|TRBJ2-2|TRBD1|TRBV9
TGTGCCAGCAGCCAGGGGGGACAGGGGAACACCGGGGAGCTGTTTTTT
CASSQGGQGNTGELFF
>NA|TRBJ2-3|TRBD2|TRBV19
TGTGCCAGTGATAGCGGGGGGGCGAGGTCGGCGCAGTATTTT
CASDSGGARSAQYF
>NA|TRBJ2-3|NA|TRBV27
TGTGCCAGTCAGGGAAGCACAGATACGCAGTATTTT
CASQGSTDTQYF
>once|TRBJ1-5|TRBD1|TRBV7-2
TGTGCCAGCAGCGCGACAGGGGCGGACAATCAGCCCCAGCATTTT
CASSATGADNQPQHF
>NA|TRBJ2-7|TRBD2|TRBV29-1
TGCAGCGTTGAGGGGGGGAACGAGCAGTACTTC
CSVEGGNEQYF
>NA|TRBJ1-4|TRBD1|TRBV5-1
TGCGCCAGCAGCTTGAGGGGGACAGGGGATGAAAAACTGTTTTTT
CASSLRGTGDEKLFF
>NA|TRBJ2-1|TRBD2|TRBV19
TGTGCCAGTAGCCCTCTCGGGGGGGCCTCGACCTACAATGAGCAGTTCTTC
CASSPLGGASTYNEQFF
>NA|TRBJ2-5|NA|TRBV28
TGTGCCAGCAGATCATCAGAGGCAGCCCAAGAGACCCAGTACTTC
CASRSSEAAQETQYF
>once|TRBJ1-1|NA|TRBV13
TGTGCCAGCAGCTTAGAGGTTCAGGGTATAAACACTGAAGCTTTCTTT
CASSLEVQGINTEAFF
>NA|TRBJ1-5|NA|TRBV18
TGTGCCAGCTCACCGGGGGGGAGAGGGAGCAATCAGCCCCAGCATTTT
CASSPGGRGSNQPQHF
>NA|TRBJ1-4|TRBD1|TRBV7-2
TGTGCCAGCACCCAGGGGGCCTATAATGAAAAACTGTTTTTT
CASTQGAYNEKLFF
>NA|TRBJ1-2|NA|TRBV3-1/TRBV3-2
TGTGCCAGCGGCACGGGCTACACCTTC
CASGTGYTF
>NA|TRBJ2-6|NA|TRBV7-2
TGTGCCAGCAGCTCGGAACCATCTGGGGCCAACGTCCTGACTTTC
CASSSEPSGANVLTF
>NA|TRBJ1-3|NA|TRBV10-3
TGTGCCATCAGTGAGTCGTTCCAGCAAAACACCATATATTTT
CAISESFQQNTIYF
>NA|TRBJ1-2|NA|TRBV5-3
TGTGCCAGAAGTCCTGGACCCGATCCTAACTATGGCTACACCTTC
CARSPGPDPNYGYTF